This entry lists 18 T cell receptor beta chains sequenced from one sample in a study of regulatory T cells in long-lasting Graves disease (dated by TCRdb to the early 2020s). Library preparation employed multiplex PCR. Sequenced using an Illumina HiSeq 4000. CDR3 regions were amplified by Arm-PCR with iRepertoire HTBI primers to construct TCR beta libraries. The public reads were run again by TCRdb, first through fastp at Q25 and then through MiXCR, and only productive beta chains were kept. Each CDR3 protein appears once, grouped with its most common genes and DNA. A total of some 250,000 distinct CDR3 sequences appear in this sample, approximately 18% of them only once. The ten largest make up 14% of the sample. The time point tag for this specimen amounts to: newly diagnosed GD, antithyroid drugs for less than 3 months. For both TCR sequencing and RNA sequencing, RNA was extracted from PBMCs using TRIzol.

A further study also used this sample, focusing on T cells in Graves' hyperthyroidism and ophthalmopathy.

Specimen: peripheral blood mononuclear cells (PBMCs), collected at new diagnosis, from a patient treated with antithyroid drugs. The origin of the receptors is a woman in her thirties with Graves disease. Donor details come from another sample of the same person, matched by shared clones.

This clonotype was picked up a small number of times. The V and J genes are TRBV4-1 and TRBJ1-4; 9 nucleotides line up with TRBD1. Germline CDR1 is MGHRA and CDR2 is YSYEKL. Losses at the gene ends were 1 base for V and 7 bases for J; bases not matched to a gene: 4. The CDR3 sequence is 15 residues long. The CDR3 DNA is TGCGCCAGCAGCCAAGGGGACAGGGAAGGTGAAAAACTGTTTTTT. Protein product: CASSQGDREGEKLFF.

This clonotype was observed at least ten times. The rearrangement links TRBV12-3 or TRBV12-4 to TRBJ1-5; perhaps TRBD1 as D (6 bases). Trimming took off 4 bases at V and 5 bases at J, with 15 bases between the two ends. CDR3 size: 15 residues. CDR3: CASSSTHGGDQPQHF. The CDR3 DNA is TGTGCCAGCAGTTCCACACACGGGGGCGATCAGCCCCAGCATTTT.

This clonotype was picked up many times. The chain has TRBV7-9 and TRBJ1-4; 8 bases are a match to TRBD1. Germline V CDR1 and CDR2: SEHNR, FQNEAQ (reference sequence). The CDR3 contains 17 residues. Trimming cost V 2 bases and J 7 bases; bases outside gene matches: 12. The CDR3 nucleotides are TGTGCCAGCAGCTTACCTCCCTCTGGACAGGGCTTTGAAAAACTGTTTTTT. Translated, it gives CASSLPPSGQGFEKLFF.

This clonotype was picked up one time. CDR3 coding DNA: TGTGCCAGCAGCTTAGAGTATTCGGCGGGGGGCAACAATGAGCAGTTCTTC. Encoded protein: CASSLEYSAGGNNEQFF. This chain uses TRBV11-2 with TRBJ2-1; 8 positions match TRBD2. Per the germline V gene, CDR1 is SGHAT and CDR2 is FQNNGV. CDR3 size: 17 residues. Losses at the gene ends were 0 bases for V and 5 bases for J; bases not matched to a gene: 9. The full variable domain, its missing parts supplied by reference TRBV11-2 and TRBJ2-1, is EAGVAQSPRYKIIEKRQSVAFWCNPISGHATLYWYQQILGQGPKLLIQFQNNGVVDDSQLPKDRFSAERLKGVDSTLKIQPAKLEDSAVYLCASSLEYSAGGNNEQFFGPGTRLTVL.

As to this clonotype: Possible read error: a much larger clone is one base away. The chain combines TRBV20-1 with TRBJ2-1; D unresolved. This CDR3 has 11 residues. Germline V gene data show CDR1 as DFQATT and CDR2 as SNEGSKA (reference sequence). CDR3: CGASTYNEQFF. In DNA, the CDR3 is TGCGGTGCTAGTACCTACAATGAGCAGTTCTTC.

The genes are TRBV10-3 and TRBJ1-2, with unresolved D. Germline V gene lookup returns CDR1 ENHRY and CDR2 SYGVKD. The V end lost 2 bases, the J end lost 3 bases, and 13 bases lay between the germline ends. The CDR3 is 15 amino acids. CDR3 bases: TGTGCCATCAGTGAGGAGGGCAGTAAGGACTATGGCTACACCTTC. This encodes CAISEEGSKDYGYTF.

This clonotype was counted many times. This chain joins TRBV28 and TRBJ1-4; D unresolved. V was clipped by 5 bases and J by 10 bases, with 17 bases between them. The CDR3 totals 14 residues. Germline V gene sequence: CDR1 MDHEN, CDR2 SYDVKM. CDR3 amino acids: CASSPTPAVAKLFF. CDR3 sequence (DNA): TGTGCCAGCAGTCCCACCCCAGCTGTCGCAAAACTGTTTTTT.

This clonotype was seen ten or more times. The gene calls are TRBV12-3 or TRBV12-4 and TRBJ2-3; TRBD2 matches 8 bases. The CDR3 is 15 amino acids. V trimming: 3 bases; J trimming: 4 bases; junction bases outside the gene matches: 6. This chain's CDR3 is CASSLQLAVPDTQYF. The DNA of the CDR3 is TGTGCCAGCAGTTTGCAACTAGCGGTGCCAGATACGCAGTATTTT.

This clonotype was recorded a few times. The rearrangement uses TRBV7-8 and TRBJ1-2; D remains unclear. CDR1 and CDR2 from the germline V gene are SGHVS and FQNEAQ. The germline V and J ends were trimmed by 0 bases and 4 bases, with 9 bases remaining between them. There are 14 residues in the CDR3. The CDR3 DNA reads TGTGCCAGCAGCTTAGCCGACGTATCCTATGGCTACACCTTC. Translated: CASSLADVSYGYTF.

Many counts were recorded for this clonotype. The gene calls are TRBV11-2 and TRBJ1-6; perhaps TRBD1 as D (5 bases). This CDR3 has 16 amino acids. The germline gives CDR1 SGHAT, CDR2 FQNNGV. With 0 bases removed from V and 6 bases from J, the gap between germline ends came to 12 bases. The chain's CDR3 is CASSLEVAGINSPLHF. The CDR3 DNA sequence: TGTGCCAGCAGCTTAGAGGTGGCAGGGATTAATTCACCCCTCCACTTT. The full variable domain, its missing parts supplied by reference TRBV11-2 and TRBJ1-6, is EAGVAQSPRYKIIEKRQSVAFWCNPISGHATLYWYQQILGQGPKLLIQFQNNGVVDDSQLPKDRFSAERLKGVDSTLKIQPAKLEDSAVYLCASSLEVAGINSPLHFGNGTRLTVT.

This clonotype was detected many times. V is TRBV5-8 and J is TRBJ2-7; D unresolved. With 4 bases removed from V and 0 bases from J, the gap between germline ends came to 11 bases. Germline CDR1 is SGHTS and CDR2 is YDEGEE. This CDR3 region has 14 residues. This CDR3 reads CASSGQYRSYEQYF. CDR3 coding DNA: TGTGCCAGCAGCGGCCAATACCGCTCCTACGAGCAGTACTTC.

This clonotype has ten or more counts. The chain has TRBV5-4 and TRBJ2-3; TRBD1 aligns across 7 bases. CDR1 is SGHNT and CDR2 is YYREEE in the germline V gene (reference sequence). V was clipped by 3 bases and J by 6 bases; unmatched bases: 10. The CDR3 sequence is 15 residues long. In DNA form, the CDR3 reads TGTGCCAGCAGCTCAAAGAGGGGGCGAGCTGATACGCAGTATTTT. Its protein product is CASSSKRGRADTQYF. The variable domain in full, with the rest retrieved from reference TRBV5-4 and TRBJ2-3, is ETGVTQSPTHLIKTRGQQVTLRCSSQSGHNTVSWYQQALGQGPQFIFQYYREEENGRGNFPPRFSGLQFPNYSSELNVNALELDDSALYLCASSSKRGRADTQYFGPGTRLTVL.

The V gene is TRBV19, the J gene TRBJ1-5, with a weak D call TRBD1 (6 bases). The germline V gene encodes CDR1 LNHDA and CDR2 SQIVND (reference sequence). The CDR3 length is 17 residues. Trimming shortened V by 1 base and J by 4 bases, and 17 bases separated the two germline ends. The CDR3 region has the DNA TGTGCCAGTAGTATAGGAGGGGGGTCACCAGGGAATCAGCCCCAGCATTTT. This codes for CASSIGGGSPGNQPQHF.

In this sample, this clonotype turned up many times. The chain carries TRBV3-1 and TRBJ2-2; D assignment may be TRBD1 or TRBD2 (6 bases each). The CDR3 contains 16 residues. Germline CDR1 is LGHDT and CDR2 is YNNKEL (reference sequence). Trimming removed 2 bases from V and 1 base from J, with 11 bases in between. CDR3 DNA: TGTGCCAGCAGCCAACTAGGGGGGAAGAACACCGGGGAGCTGTTTTTT. Encoded protein: CASSQLGGKNTGELFF. The full variable domain, completed using reference TRBV3-1 and TRBJ2-2, is DTAVSQTPKYLVTQMGNDKSIKCEQNLGHDTMYWYKQDSKKFLKIMFSYNNKELIINETVPNRFSPKSPDKAHLNLHINSLELGDSAVYFCASSQLGGKNTGELFFGEGSRLTVL.

This clonotype showed up many times. At one end the junction does not follow the germline gene, possibly because of a read error. The genes are TRBV11-2 and TRBJ2-1; D possibly corresponds to TRBD2 (5 bases). There are 17 residues in the CDR3. Germline CDR1 is SGHAT and CDR2 is FQNNGV. This CDR3 reads CASSGGPRAHLYNEQFF. The DNA for the CDR3 is TGCGCCAGCAGCGGCGGACCAAGGGCCCACCTTTACAATGAGCAGTTCTTC.

Many counts were recorded for this clonotype. The chain carries TRBV10-3 and TRBJ1-1; TRBD1 might be the D (6 bases). With 8 bases removed from V and 1 base from J, the gap between germline ends came to 14 bases. The germline V gene has CDR1 ENHRY and CDR2 SYGVKD. CDR3 length: 14 amino acids. The CDR3, as DNA: TGTGCCATCGGGGCGACAGGAAAGAACACTGAAGCTTTCTTT. Its translation: CAIGATGKNTEAFF.

Many counts were recorded for this clonotype. This chain connects TRBV20-1 to TRBJ2-1, with 12 nucleotides matching TRBD2. Looked up from germline, CDR1 is DFQATT and CDR2 is SNEGSKA (reference sequence). J was trimmed by 6 bases and V by 3 bases; bases with no gene match: 9. The CDR3 loop spans 16 amino acids. This CDR3 reads CSAREPTSGGFNEQFF. The CDR3 nucleotides are TGCAGTGCTAGGGAACCTACTAGCGGGGGGTTCAATGAGCAGTTCTTC.

Note on this clonotype: Possible read error: a much larger clone is one base away. The V and J genes are TRBV2 and TRBJ2-7, with 9 nucleotides matching TRBD2. Germline V gene lookup returns CDR1 SNHLY and CDR2 FYNNEI. V lost 5 bases and J lost 5; bases outside the gene matches: 7. This CDR3 is 14 amino acids long. CDR3 bases: TGTGCCAGCAGTCTGAGCGGGGGGTACGACGAGCAGTACTTC. Translated: CASSLSGGYDEQYF.